This T cell receptor beta chain was identified during a study of CD8+ T cells in alopecia areata. Study as a whole: Grafts of skin from C3H/HeJ donors aged about 6-12 months with spontaneous alopecia went to female C3H/HeJ mice aged roughly 7-10 weeks.

At least ten counts were recorded for this clone. Its antigen is unknown. Genes and germline come from the mouse. The read terminates 4 residues ahead of where the CDR3 ends, so the germline J gene completes it. Study findings and constraints: Normal skin's resident alphabeta T cells are also sequenced in scalp samples. Clonality in lesional scalp, especially alopecia totalis/universalis, exceeded that of normal scalp.

In each case, RNA was isolated and then reverse transcribed into cDNA as the sequencing template. The assay was immunoSEQ multiplex PCR, and TCRdb's table has in-frame clones only and misses some. The data show approximately 10,000 clones, none appearing only once, with roughly a fifth held by the ten largest. Cells that came from pooled cutaneous lymph nodes were sorted using CD4, CD8alpha, NKG2D, NKG2ACE and other markers. CDR1 NNHDY and CDR2 SYVADS come from the germline V gene. V shed 5 bases, J shed 1 base, and the junction held 7 bases outside the gene matches. The CDR3 is 15 amino acids. The receptor comes from a C3H/HeJ mouse with alopecia areata. For this strain, the MHC haplotype corresponds to H2-k. The sequencing sample was made of CD8+ T cells sorted from a lymph node. The chain links TRBV13-3 to TRBJ2-3; TRBD1 agrees at 7 bases. CDR3 DNA (partial): TGTGCCAGCAGATATACAGGGGAGCGTGCAGAA. As protein: CASRYTGERAE. The CDR3 in full is CASRYTGERAETLYF.